This T cell receptor (beta chain) is drawn from a study of read filtering for tumor transcriptome and immune sequencing. The V end lost 8 bases, the J end lost 3 bases, and 8 bases lay between the germline ends. The germline CDR1 and CDR2 sequences are LNHDA and SQIVND (reference sequence). CDR3 length: 11 residues. Molecular barcoded adaptors covering alpha/delta and beta/gamma chains were used on approximately 400 ng RNA. TCRdb reprocessed the reads via MiXCR and lists one record per CDR3 protein. The sample has tens of thousands of distinct CDR3 sequences; 10% to 15% are singletons. Bone marrow was sampled from every patient at the time of active disease. This clonotype occurred many times.

Sequenced material: a population of CD138-negative cells sorted from bone marrow. The TCR comes from a donor at least 40 years old with multiple myeloma. The J gene is TRBJ2-7, the V gene TRBV19; D is unclear. In DNA, the CDR3 is TGTGCCAGTGGGGTATTCTACGAGCAGTACTTC. This codes for CASGVFYEQYF.